This TCR beta chain was captured in a study of T cells after posttransplantation cyclophosphamide. Study-wide results and limits: Recipient CMV seropositivity and CMV reactivation strongly tracked TRB clonality.

CDR1 and CDR2 (germline): SQVTM, ANQGSEA. This CDR3 is 12 amino acids long. Produced via immunoSEQ multiplex PCR; TCRdb's table is partial and in-frame only. Listed for the sample are about 38,000 clones, none seen a single time. Details on this clone: Its antigen is still unknown. One junction end does not reproduce the germline sequence, and a read error may be involved. This sample includes further DNA sequences coding for the same CDR3.

Sequenced input: PBMCs. The sequence derives from a man aged 50 or older in good health, CMV-negative, and a related stem cell transplant donor. The chain links TRBV29-1 to TRBJ2-2, with 7 bases aligning to TRBD2. CDR3 region: CSVREGGGELFF. The CDR3 DNA reads as TGCAGCGTGAGGGAGGGTGGCGGGGAGCTGTTCTTT.